Sequencing of this TCR beta chain was carried out in a study of blood T cell repertoires in COVID-19. Whole-study context: In each case, the material was cDNA or gDNA derived from T cells, B-cell-depleted T cells, or PBMCs.

CDR3 length: 14 residues. Germline values: CDR1 LGHDT, CDR2 YNNKEL (reference sequence). Trimming took 1 base from V and 6 from J, leaving 12 bases between them. Per the original data handling: Reference gene primers were amplified, and this amplification served to estimate nucleated cell counts. The assay was immunoSEQ multiplex PCR, and TCRdb's table has in-frame clones only and misses some. V, J and clone size are taken as reported in that table, and D and trimming were inferred from the DNA itself. The sample carries over 400,000 clones, less than 90% recorded once. Everyone who took part was 18 to 89 years old, and they came from about two dozen US areas. For recovered donors of Cohort 3, there were two negative PCRs, clearance, or symptom resolution.

Material for sequencing was PBMCs or T cells enriched from blood (not recorded which). This receptor was identified in a woman aged 60-75 years who had recovered from COVID-19. The chain is built from TRBV3-1 (or the pseudogene TRBV3-2) and TRBJ1-1; D gene unclear. The CDR3 here is CASSQGAGRAEAFF. As DNA, the CDR3 is TGTGCCAGCAGCCAAGGGGCGGGGAGGGCTGAAGCTTTCTTT.